Each of the 5 T cell receptor beta chains below was sequenced from the same sample in a study of Tregs in tolerant kidney transplant recipients. Repertoires were generated with immunoSEQ multiplex PCR, while TCRdb's copy carries only in-frame clones and drops some. Its clone listing holds approximately 30,000 clones. The nonmyeloablative bone marrow transplants came from related graft donors, with transient mixed chimerism. The material was CD4+ T cells from blood (PBMCs), obtained 24 months after the transplant. These receptor sequences come from a human patient who received a combined kidney and bone marrow transplant. T cells may partly derive from the graft donor.

A word on this clone: Read sequence stops 3 residues before the CDR3 end, and the germline J gene provides the missing end. The chain has TRBV20-1 and TRBJ2-7; perhaps TRBD2 as D (6 bases). Per the germline V gene, CDR1 is DFQATT and CDR2 is SNEGSKA (reference sequence). Trimming removed 6 bases from V and 6 bases from J, with 21 bases in between. This CDR3 region has 14 residues. This CDR3 reads CSASLDAARGEQYF. The CDR3 bases that were read are TGCAGTGCCAGCCTGGACGCCGCGCGGGGCGAG.

About this clone itself: Read coverage stops 3 residues before the CDR3 terminus; the germline J gene supplies the remainder. This sequence joins TRBV7-2 and TRBJ1-1, with D possibly being TRBD1 (6 bases). Trimming stripped 6 bases from V and 1 base from J, with 9 bases between. Germline V gene data show CDR1 as SGHTA and CDR2 as FQGNSA. The CDR3 is 13 residues long. The sequenced part of the CDR3 DNA is TGTGCCAGCAGTCAACAGGGGAACACTGAA. Its translation is CASSQQGNTE. The CDR3 reads in full as CASSQQGNTEAFF.

To note about this clone: With the read ending 3 residues before the CDR3 end, the germline J gene is used to fill in that end. This sequence joins TRBV20-1 and TRBJ1-1; a weak D match, TRBD1 (6 bases). The CDR3 is 15 residues long. Trimming took 6 bases from V and 3 from J, leaving 20 bases between them. Per the germline V gene, CDR1 is DFQATT and CDR2 is SNEGSKA (reference sequence). The CDR3 bases that were read are TGCAGTGCGAGCCCCTCCCAGGGGAGGGACACTGAA. It encodes CSASPSQGRDTE. The whole CDR3 protein is CSASPSQGRDTEAFF.

About this clone itself: The read terminates 3 residues ahead of where the CDR3 ends, so the germline J gene completes it. This rearrangement joins TRBV27 to TRBJ2-1; the match to TRBD2 covers 10 bases. CDR1 MNHEY and CDR2 SMNVEV come from the germline V gene (reference sequence). This CDR3 has 15 amino acids. The junction had 7 bases not matched to a gene; V was cut back by 5 bases and J by 6 bases. The part of the CDR3 DNA that was read is TGTGCCAGCAGTCCCTGGACTAGCGGACGCAATGAG. It translates to CASSPWTSGRNE. The whole CDR3 sequence reads CASSPWTSGRNEQFF.

About this clone: The CDR3 end falls 3 residues outside the read, so it is completed with the germline J gene. V and J are TRBV28 and TRBJ1-1; D ambiguous. Trimming took 6 bases from V and 1 from J, leaving 9 bases between them. The V gene's germline CDR1 is MDHEN and CDR2 SYDVKM. The CDR3 loop spans 13 amino acids. The CDR3 reads CASRRGWNTEAFF. The CDR3 DNA, read in part, is TGTGCCAGCAGAAGAGGGTGGAACACTGAA. The variable domain in full, completed from reference TRBV28 and TRBJ1-1, reads DVKVTQSSRYLVKRTGEKVFLECVQDMDHENMFWYRQDPGLGLRLIYFSYDVKMKEKGDIPEGYSVSREKKERFSLILESASTNQTSMYLCASRRGWNTEAFFGQGTRLTVV.